This TCR beta chain was found in a study of radiotherapy plus CTLA-4 blockade in lung cancer. Overall study context: Objective responses were observed in 15% to 20% of patients, and disease control was achieved by 30% to 35%. General study points: Per reports, early blood T cell clone dynamics, plus interferon-beta, forecast response most strongly.

Trimming removed 0 bases from V and 1 base from J, with 18 bases in between. Germline CDR1 is KGHSH and CDR2 is LQKENI. This CDR3 has 18 amino acids. A word on this clone: What it binds is unknown.

Profiled with immunoSEQ multiplex PCR; TCRdb holds only in-frame clones, not every one. The data show 55,000 to 80,000 clones, with around 80% seen just once and around 7% held by the top ten. The clonotype was recovered from a human donor with non-small cell lung cancer who had a complete response to radiotherapy plus ipilimumab. This material consisted of peripheral blood, taken from a patient treated with radiotherapy plus ipilimumab. The chain is built from TRBV18 and TRBJ1-1, with D possibly TRBD1 on 6 matching bases. DNA for the CDR3: TGTGCCAGCTCACCACCGGTGGGCAGGGGCGCACGGAACACTGAAGCTTTCTTT. This sequence encodes CASSPPVGRGARNTEAFF.